This passage covers 31 T cell receptor beta chains from one sample sequenced in a study of T cells in Graves' hyperthyroidism and ophthalmopathy. Amplified TCR beta CDR3 regions derived from RNA transcripts. The TCR CDR3 was amplified in a first-round RT-PCR using the HTBI primer set. TCRdb reanalysed the multiplex PCR reads using MiXCR and keeps one entry per CDR3 protein. Of roughly 600,000 distinct CDR3 sequences listed, roughly 15% are singletons. The sequenced sample consisted of blood. The receptors derive from a woman between 50 and 59 years old with Graves' ophthalmopathy.

This clonotype was recorded at least ten times. This chain joins TRBV28 and TRBJ2-7; D uncertain. The CDR3 is made up of 15 amino acids. Trimming removed 2 bases at V and 0 bases at J, with 11 bases between. Germline V gene data show CDR1 as MDHEN and CDR2 as SYDVKM. The CDR3 protein is CASSLQATVSYEQYF. The CDR3 DNA reads TGTGCCAGCAGTTTACAAGCGACGGTCTCCTACGAGCAGTACTTC.

This clonotype was observed at least ten times. This chain uses TRBV11-2 with TRBJ2-3; TRBD2 matches 7 bases. The CDR3 has 16 residues. The germline V gene has CDR1 SGHAT and CDR2 FQNNGV. Trimming cost V 1 base and J 3 bases; bases outside gene matches: 7. CDR3 region: CASSLVGGSPTDTQYF. The CDR3, as DNA: TGTGCCAGCAGCTTAGTAGGCGGGAGTCCGACAGATACGCAGTATTTT.

In this sample, this clonotype turned up many times. The J gene is TRBJ2-2, the V gene TRBV15; 9 positions agree with TRBD2. Germline assignment: CDR1 LNHNV and CDR2 YYDKDF (reference sequence). The CDR3 runs to 19 residues. With V trimmed by 0 bases and J by 1 base, 9 bases remained unmatched. CDR3 protein: CATSRDRSREGLNTGELFF. CDR3 bases: TGTGCCACCAGCAGAGATCGATCGCGGGAGGGGCTGAACACCGGGGAGCTGTTTTTT.

The sample holds many counts of this clonotype. This chain connects TRBV12-3 or TRBV12-4 to TRBJ2-5; D uncertain. There are 12 residues in the CDR3. V lost 2 bases, J lost 4 bases, and 5 bases lay in between. The CDR3 here is CASSLFSETQYF. CDR3 bases: TGTGCCAGCAGTTTATTTTCAGAGACCCAGTACTTC.

This clonotype occurred many times. The chain has TRBV12-3 or TRBV12-4 and TRBJ1-2; D unresolved. The CDR3 runs 13 residues. V lost 1 base and J lost 4, with 7 bases in between. The CDR3 DNA reads TGTGCCAGCAGTTTAGAGGACGGCTATGGCTACACCTTC. Translating it yields CASSLEDGYGYTF.

This clonotype was observed at least ten times. V usage is TRBV18 and J usage is TRBJ1-5; perhaps TRBD1 as D (6 bases). V dropped 0 bases and J dropped 6 bases, with 15 bases sitting between them. Germline V gives CDR1 KGHSH, CDR2 LQKENI. CDR3 length: 16 residues. CDR3 residues: CASSPPEGGGSQPQHF. The CDR3 region has the DNA TGTGCCAGCTCACCACCGGAGGGGGGGGGCTCTCAGCCCCAGCATTTT. Using reference TRBV18 and TRBJ1-5 for the parts outside the CDR3, the full variable domain is NAGVMQNPRHLVRRRGQEARLRCSPMKGHSHVYWYRQLPEEGLKFMVYLQKENIIDESGMPKERFSAEFPKEGPSILRIQQVVRGDSAAYFCASSPPEGGGSQPQHFGDGTRLSIL.

This clonotype has ten or more counts. This chain uses TRBV6-2 or TRBV6-3 with TRBJ2-2; 11 bases map to TRBD2. This CDR3 is built from 17 residues. The germline V gene encodes CDR1 MNHEY and CDR2 SVGEGT. J lost 5 bases, V lost 1 base, and 6 bases had no gene match. In DNA, the CDR3 is TGTGCCAGCAGTTACTTAGCGGGAGGGCCGAGGACCGGGGAGCTGTTTTTT. It encodes CASSYLAGGPRTGELFF.

This clonotype was picked up many times. V usage is TRBV27 and J usage is TRBJ2-5; D possibly corresponds to TRBD1 (7 bases). The V and J ends lost 2 bases and 5 bases respectively, with 18 bases between them. The germline V gene has CDR1 MNHEY and CDR2 SMNVEV (reference sequence). The CDR3 spans 16 residues. DNA for the CDR3: TGTGCCAGCAGTTTAATGGCTGGAGGGGGCCAGGAGACCCAGTACTTC. It codes for CASSLMAGGGQETQYF.

This clonotype was counted between two and nine times. This chain uses TRBV4-1 with TRBJ2-1; no clear D gene. CDR1 and CDR2 from the germline V gene are MGHRA and YSYEKL. The CDR3 totals 14 residues. Trimming took off 1 base at V and 6 bases at J, with 10 bases between the two ends. This CDR3 is CASSQGVGSNEQFF. DNA for the CDR3: TGCGCCAGCAGCCAAGGGGTTGGTAGCAATGAGCAGTTCTTC.

The V gene is TRBV29-1, the J gene TRBJ2-4; D possibly corresponds to TRBD1 (6 bases). CDR3 size: 11 residues. Per germline, CDR1 SQVTM and CDR2 ANQGSEA. V lost 3 bases and J 6 bases, leaving 6 bases between the germline ends. The DNA of the CDR3 is TGCAGCGTTGACAGGGGAAACATTCAGTACTTC. Translating it yields CSVDRGNIQYF.

This clonotype was counted at least ten times. CDR3 DNA: TGTGCCAGCAGTTACTCGGCGAGTAGCACAGATACGCAGTATTTT. Its protein product is CASSYSASSTDTQYF. The V and J genes are TRBV6-5 and TRBJ2-3; unclear D gene. This CDR3 spans 15 amino acids. In germline, CDR1 is MNHEY, CDR2 SVGAGI. V lost 0 bases and J lost 0, with 7 bases in between.

This clonotype turned up a few times. The chain recombines TRBV4-3 with TRBJ2-2; D not resolved. Germline loops: CDR1 LGHNA, CDR2 YSLEER. The ends were cut back, 2 bases at V and 1 base at J, with 14 bases in the middle. This CDR3 region has 17 residues. DNA for the CDR3: TGCGCCAGCAGCCAACCAGATTTTGGCGGGAACACCGGGGAGCTGTTTTTT. Amino acid sequence: CASSQPDFGGNTGELFF.

Ten or more counts support this clonotype. Sequence at one end of the junction differs from germline and may be a read error. V gene TRBV20-1 combines with J gene TRBJ2-2, with 7 bases matching TRBD2. Germline V gene data show CDR1 as DFQATT and CDR2 as SNEGSKA (reference sequence). The CDR3 loop spans 15 amino acids. The CDR3 nucleotides read TGCAGTGCTAGAGATGGAGCGGGAAACACCGGGGCGCTGTTTTTT. It codes for CSARDGAGNTGALFF.

At least ten counts were recorded for this clonotype. This chain joins TRBV12-3 or TRBV12-4 and TRBJ2-2, with D possibly TRBD1 on 6 matching bases. The CDR3 contains 16 residues. Between the trimmed V and J ends, which lost 3 bases and 4 bases, there was a span of 15 bases. The CDR3 is CASSFFLGASTGELFF. The CDR3 coding sequence is TGTGCCAGCAGTTTCTTCTTGGGGGCTAGCACCGGGGAGCTGTTTTTT.

The chain recombines TRBV15 with TRBJ2-3; 15 bases agree with TRBD2. This CDR3 has 19 amino acids. The germline CDR1 and CDR2 sequences are LNHNV and YYDKDF (reference sequence). V dropped 8 bases and J dropped 4; count of bases not matched to a gene: 16. CDR3 nucleotides: TGTGCCACCCGCCCACGACCGGGACTAGCGGGAGGAGGTCCAGATACGCAGTATTTT. Its translation: CATRPRPGLAGGGPDTQYF.

This clonotype was detected many times. This sequence joins TRBV18 and TRBJ2-1, with D unclear. V lost 3 bases and J lost 0, with 6 bases in between. CDR1 and CDR2 (germline): KGHSH, LQKENI. The length of the CDR3 is 14 residues. The CDR3 reads CASSPVDSYNEQFF. For the CDR3, the DNA is TGTGCCAGCTCACCGGTGGACTCCTACAATGAGCAGTTCTTC.

This sequence joins TRBV25-1 and TRBJ2-7; tentatively, D is TRBD1 (6 bases). This CDR3 is built from 14 residues. Per the germline V gene, CDR1 is MGHDK and CDR2 is SYGVNS. V was shortened by 1 base and J by 5 bases, with 12 bases between the two germline ends. CDR3 sequence reads: CASSEFGRGHEQYF. The CDR3 DNA follows: TGTGCCAGCAGTGAATTTGGCAGGGGTCACGAGCAGTACTTC.

This clonotype was counted at least ten times. CDR3 region: CASSLGQGIHSPLHF. The CDR3 DNA reads TGTGCCAGCAGCTTAGGACAGGGGATCCATTCACCCCTCCACTTT. The rearrangement joins TRBV7-8 to TRBJ1-6; 8 bases map to TRBD1. This CDR3 contains 15 residues. The ends lost 1 base at V and 8 bases at J; junction bases unmatched: 4. CDR1 SGHVS and CDR2 FQNEAQ come from the germline V gene.

In this sample, this clonotype turned up many times. The chain carries TRBV27 and TRBJ2-3; 10 nucleotides agree with TRBD2. CDR1 is MNHEY, CDR2 SMNVEV, per germline (reference sequence). Unmatched junction bases numbered 20, after V lost 5 bases and J lost 6 bases. CDR3 length equals 19 residues. Written as DNA, the CDR3 is TGTGCCAGCAGTACCACCCTACTCCAGACTAGCGGGCCGGAGGATACGCAGTATTTT. It specifies CASSTTLLQTSGPEDTQYF.

This clonotype was counted between two and nine times. The chain uses TRBV19 and TRBJ2-1; TRBD1 matches 12 bases. Germline CDR1 is LNHDA and CDR2 is SQIVND (reference sequence). With V trimmed by 5 bases and J by 7 bases, 6 bases remained unmatched. The CDR3 is 15 amino acids. CDR3 bases: TGTGCCAGTAGTCGTCGGGACAGGGGGCTGAATGAGCAGTTCTTC. It encodes CASSRRDRGLNEQFF.

This clonotype was seen repeatedly, ten times or more. The rearrangement joins TRBV6-1 to TRBJ1-5, with D perhaps TRBD1 (6 bases). Looked up from germline, CDR1 is MNHNS and CDR2 is SASEGT. The CDR3 sequence is 18 residues long. V lost 7 bases and J lost 0, with 22 bases in between. The CDR3 DNA reads TGTGCCAGCACGGGGGGTTTGGGGGGGCCCTATAGCAATCAGCCCCAGCATTTT. It is translated as CASTGGLGGPYSNQPQHF.

This clonotype was observed a few times. The rearrangement links TRBV4-1 to TRBJ1-1; TRBD1 might be the D (5 bases). CDR1 MGHRA and CDR2 YSYEKL come from the germline V gene. The CDR3 contains 13 residues. V dropped 2 bases and J dropped 7 bases, with 11 bases sitting between them. The CDR3, as DNA: TGCGCCAGCAGCCAACGAGGGACCTTTGAAGCTTTCTTT. Translated: CASSQRGTFEAFF.

This clonotype was counted many times. The CDR3 DNA reads TGTGCCAGCAGTTTCTCTAGCGCTAGCACAGATACGCAGTATTTT. It specifies CASSFSSASTDTQYF. The genes are TRBV28 and TRBJ2-3; possible D gene TRBD2, 6 bases. V lost 3 bases and J 0 bases, leaving 10 bases between the germline ends. The germline gives CDR1 MDHEN, CDR2 SYDVKM. CDR3 length equals 15 residues.

This clonotype was seen only a few times. At one end, the junction sequence differs from germline, possibly due to a read error. The chain recombines TRBV7-6 with TRBJ2-2; unclear D gene. The CDR3 contains 14 residues. The germline V gene has CDR1 SGHVS and CDR2 FNYEAQ. The CDR3 nucleotides read TGTGCCAGCACCGAAAGTATGAACCCCGGGGAGCTGTTTTTT. Its protein is CASTESMNPGELFF. Full variable domain (rest looked up from reference TRBV7-6 and TRBJ2-2): GAGVSQSPRYKVTKRGQDVALRCDPISGHVSLYWYRQALGQGPEFLTYFNYEAQQDKSGLPNDRFSAERPEGSISTLTIQRTEQRDSAMYRCASTESMNPGELFFGEGSRLTVL.

This clonotype was seen ten or more times. The chain couples TRBV20-1 to TRBJ2-1; 10 bases match TRBD2. J lost 0 bases, V lost 1 base, and 12 bases had no gene match. The germline gives CDR1 DFQATT, CDR2 SNEGSKA (reference sequence). The CDR3 extends over 19 amino acids. CDR3 residues: CSARVPPSSGSFSYNEQFF. CDR3 in DNA: TGCAGTGCTAGAGTACCCCCTTCTAGCGGGAGTTTCTCCTACAATGAGCAGTTCTTC.

This clonotype has ten or more counts. This chain links TRBV3-1 with TRBJ1-5; the D gene is possibly TRBD1 (6 bases). Germline-derived CDR1 and CDR2 are LGHDT and YNNKEL (reference sequence). The V and J ends lost 0 bases and 7 bases respectively, with 13 bases between them. CDR3 length: 15 amino acids. The CDR3 coding sequence is TGTGCCAGCAGCCAAGACCCCGGGGGCAGGCAGCCCCAGCATTTT. Its protein product is CASSQDPGGRQPQHF.

This clonotype was observed at least ten times. The chain combines TRBV6-1 with TRBJ2-7, with D possibly matching TRBD2 (6 bases). CDR1 MNHNS and CDR2 SASEGT come from the germline V gene. This CDR3 contains 14 residues. Trimming took 7 bases from V and 3 from J, leaving 16 bases between them. In nucleotides, the CDR3 is TGTGCCAGCACTCCATCGGGAGACCGCTACGAGCAGTACTTC. Residues: CASTPSGDRYEQYF.

This clonotype was counted many times. This rearrangement joins TRBV29-1 to TRBJ2-7; the D gene is possibly TRBD1 (5 bases). From germline, CDR1 is SQVTM and CDR2 ANQGSEA. CDR3 length: 13 residues. Trimming stripped 4 bases from V and 1 base from J, with 11 bases between. The CDR3 DNA sequence: TGCAGCGTTGTGTTAAGGGGTTCCTACGAGCAGTACTTC. Its translation: CSVVLRGSYEQYF.

V usage is TRBV10-3 and J usage is TRBJ1-3; D ambiguous. Deletions cut 10 bases from V and 4 bases from J, with 20 bases between. The CDR3 has 15 residues. In germline, CDR1 is ENHRY, CDR2 SYGVKD. This CDR3 reads CATLPPEAAGNTIYF. The CDR3 region has the DNA TGTGCCACCCTTCCACCTGAAGCTGCCGGAAACACCATATATTTT.

This chain joins TRBV18 and TRBJ2-5; D possibly corresponds to TRBD2 (6 bases). V lost 3 bases to trimming and J lost 7 bases, with 15 bases between them. The CDR3 sequence is 14 residues long. Germline CDR1 KGHSH, CDR2 LQKENI. The CDR3 is CASSPKRAEGTQYF. CDR3 coding DNA: TGTGCCAGCTCACCGAAGCGGGCCGAAGGGACCCAGTACTTC.

The rearrangement uses TRBV7-9 and TRBJ1-1; TRBD1 matches 9 bases. V gave up 8 bases and J gave up 2 bases; unmatched junction bases: 3. The CDR3 loop spans 13 amino acids. The germline gives CDR1 SEHNR, CDR2 FQNEAQ (reference sequence). CDR3 in DNA: TGTGCCAGCCGGGACAGGGCCAACACTGAAGCTTTCTTT. Translating it yields CASRDRANTEAFF.